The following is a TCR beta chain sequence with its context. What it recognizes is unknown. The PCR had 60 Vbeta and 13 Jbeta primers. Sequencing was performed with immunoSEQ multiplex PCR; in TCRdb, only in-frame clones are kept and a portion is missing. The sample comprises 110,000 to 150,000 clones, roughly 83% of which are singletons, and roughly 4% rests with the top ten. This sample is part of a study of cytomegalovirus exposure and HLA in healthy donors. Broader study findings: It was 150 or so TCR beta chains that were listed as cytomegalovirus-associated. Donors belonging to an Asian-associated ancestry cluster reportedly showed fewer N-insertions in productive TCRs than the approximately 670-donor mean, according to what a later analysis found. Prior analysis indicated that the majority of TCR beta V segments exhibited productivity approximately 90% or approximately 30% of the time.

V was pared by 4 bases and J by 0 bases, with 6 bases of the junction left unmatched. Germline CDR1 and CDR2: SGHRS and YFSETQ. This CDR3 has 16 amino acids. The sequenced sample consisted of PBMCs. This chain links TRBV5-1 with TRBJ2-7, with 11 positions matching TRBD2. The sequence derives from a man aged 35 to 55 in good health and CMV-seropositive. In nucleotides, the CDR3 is TGCGCCAGCAGCCCGACCCTAGCGGGGGGCTCCTACGAGCAGTACTTC. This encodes CASSPTLAGGSYEQYF.